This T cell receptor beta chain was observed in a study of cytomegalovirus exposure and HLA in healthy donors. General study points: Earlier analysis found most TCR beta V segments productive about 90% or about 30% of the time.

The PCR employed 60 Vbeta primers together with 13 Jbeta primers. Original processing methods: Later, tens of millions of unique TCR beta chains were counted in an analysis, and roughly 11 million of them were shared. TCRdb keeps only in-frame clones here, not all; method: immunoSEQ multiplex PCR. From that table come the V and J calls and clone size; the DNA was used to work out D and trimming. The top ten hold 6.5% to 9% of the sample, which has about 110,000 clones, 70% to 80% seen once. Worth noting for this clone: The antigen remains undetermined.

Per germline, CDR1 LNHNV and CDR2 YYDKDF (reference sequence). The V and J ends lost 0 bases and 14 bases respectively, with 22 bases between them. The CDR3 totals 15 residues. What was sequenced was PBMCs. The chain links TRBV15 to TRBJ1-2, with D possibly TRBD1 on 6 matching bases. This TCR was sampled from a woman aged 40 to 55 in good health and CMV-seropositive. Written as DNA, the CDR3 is TGTGCCACCAGCAGAGATGGAACAGGGACCCCTATAGAAACCTTC. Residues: CATSRDGTGTPIETF. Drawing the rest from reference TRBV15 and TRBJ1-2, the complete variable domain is DAMVIQNPRYQVTQFGKPVTLSCSQTLNHNVMYWYQQKSSQAPKLLFHYYDKDFNNEADTPDNFQSRRPNTSFCFLDIRSPGLGDTAMYLCATSRDGTGTPIETFGSGTRLTVV.